Below are 30 T cell receptor beta chains sequenced from a single sample in a study of Ad26.COV2.S vaccination and SARS-CoV-2 variants. Measured with immunoSEQ multiplex PCR; TCRdb has only the in-frame clones, and not every one. The sample shows under 550,000 clones, 88% of them seen only once. The treatment here: some 19 received Ad26.COV2.S at low or high dose, single or two shots; roughly 5 received placebo; per-sample allocation not given. Each sample was drawn 63 days after the first injection (of vaccine or placebo). Sequencing used peripheral blood, obtained in a trial of Ad26.COV2.S vaccine versus placebo. The receptors derive from a person between 18 and 65 years old who received the Ad26.COV2.S COVID-19 vaccine or a placebo.

This chain connects TRBV7-9 to TRBJ2-3, with a possible D match to TRBD1 (5 bases). Trimming pared 0 bases from V and 4 bases from J, leaving 17 bases between. The germline V gene has CDR1 SEHNR and CDR2 FQNEAQ (reference sequence). CDR3 length: 17 amino acids. CDR3 amino acids: CASSLAERSGYSDTQYF. For the CDR3, the DNA is TGTGCCAGCAGCTTAGCAGAGAGGTCAGGGTATTCAGATACGCAGTATTTT.

CDR3 protein: CASTIPGTDEAFF. CDR3 nucleotides: TGTGCCAGCACTATACCCGGGACAGATGAAGCTTTCTTT. The J gene is TRBJ1-1, the V gene TRBV12-3 or TRBV12-4, with 7 bases matching TRBD1. The ends lost 7 bases at V and 7 bases at J; junction bases unmatched: 9. There are 13 residues in the CDR3.

This clone was observed a few times. V usage is TRBV13 and J usage is TRBJ2-7; TRBD1 matches at 7 bases. CDR1 and CDR2 from the germline V gene are PRHDT and FYEKMQ (reference sequence). This CDR3 has 15 residues. V was clipped by 5 bases and J by 5 bases; unmatched bases: 12. CDR3 region: CASSTRQGRSDEQYF. The CDR3 nucleotides are TGTGCCAGCAGCACCCGACAGGGTAGATCGGACGAGCAGTACTTC.

This clone was recorded once. The gene calls are TRBV10-1 and TRBJ2-7; 7 bases map to TRBD1. The germline gives CDR1 WNHNN, CDR2 SYGVQD (reference sequence). The CDR3 extends over 13 amino acids. The V and J ends lost 4 bases and 5 bases, in that order; junction bases with no gene match: 5. The CDR3 is CASSGQGRHEQYF. The CDR3 DNA reads as TGCGCCAGCAGTGGACAGGGTCGGCACGAGCAGTACTTC.

This clone was detected only once. V usage is TRBV27 and J usage is TRBJ2-7, with 7 bases that match TRBD1. The germline CDR1 and CDR2 sequences are MNHEY and SMNVEV (reference sequence). The CDR3 runs to 13 residues. With V trimmed by 5 bases and J by 9 bases, 10 bases remained unmatched. The CDR3 DNA reads TGTGCCAGCAGTAGCGGACAGGCTTATGGGCAGTACTTC. Amino acid sequence: CASSSGQAYGQYF.

The rearrangement joins TRBV15 to TRBJ1-6, with D possibly TRBD1 on 6 matching bases. The germline V gene encodes CDR1 LNHNV and CDR2 YYDKDF (reference sequence). The ends were cut back, 0 bases at V and 7 bases at J, with 7 bases in the middle. The CDR3 is 14 amino acids. CDR3: CATSREQGNSPLHF. DNA of the CDR3: TGTGCCACCAGCAGAGAACAGGGAAATTCACCCCTCCACTTT.

The rearrangement joins TRBV7-8 to TRBJ2-3, with D possibly matching TRBD1 (5 bases). Trimming removed 5 bases from V and 0 bases from J, with 12 bases in between. This CDR3 is 15 amino acids long. CDR1 is SGHVS, CDR2 FQNEAQ, per germline. CDR3 sequence reads: CASSPQGSSTDTQYF. CDR3 sequence (DNA): TGTGCCAGCAGCCCCCAGGGATCTAGCACAGATACGCAGTATTTT.

This clone was seen once. The chain recombines TRBV4-2 with TRBJ2-4; 11 nucleotides line up with TRBD2. CDR1 is LGHNA, CDR2 YNFKEQ, per germline. Trimming took 1 base from V and 0 from J; bases not matched to a gene: 2. This CDR3 is 17 amino acids long. CDR3 nucleotides: TGTGCCAGCAGCCAAGTGACTAGCGGGGAAGCCAAAAACATTCAGTACTTC. As protein: CASSQVTSGEAKNIQYF.

This chain joins TRBV3-1 (or the pseudogene TRBV3-2) and TRBJ2-3; 7 bases match TRBD1. This CDR3 has 18 amino acids. The germline V gene encodes CDR1 LGHDT and CDR2 YNNKEL (reference sequence). V was pared by 1 base and J by 0 bases, with 10 bases of the junction left unmatched. CDR3 bases: TGTGCCAGCAGCCAAGCTCGGGACAGACCTCTTAGCACAGATACGCAGTATTTT. It codes for CASSQARDRPLSTDTQYF.

The CDR3 DNA sequence: TGTGCCAGCAGCCCGCGGACAGGGGACCAGCCCCAGCATTTT. It yields the protein CASSPRTGDQPQHF. V gene TRBV7-9 combines with J gene TRBJ1-5; 9 nucleotides agree with TRBD1. Germline V CDR1 and CDR2: SEHNR, FQNEAQ (reference sequence). This CDR3 is built from 14 residues. V shed 5 bases, J shed 7 bases, and the junction held 6 bases outside the gene matches.

This clone showed up just once. J is TRBJ2-2 and V is TRBV7-2; TRBD1 matches 10 bases. Trimming removed 5 bases from V and 6 bases from J; junction bases left unmatched: 12. This CDR3 has 17 residues. Germline values: CDR1 SGHTA, CDR2 FQGNSA. CDR3 residues: CASSLVVGTGVAGELFF. In DNA, the CDR3 is TGTGCCAGCAGCCTAGTTGTTGGGACAGGGGTGGCCGGGGAGCTGTTTTTT.

This clone was detected once. The V gene is TRBV11-2, the J gene TRBJ2-5, with TRBD2 matching over 9 bases. This CDR3 contains 15 residues. Germline V gene data show CDR1 as SGHAT and CDR2 as FQNNGV. Trimming at V came to 3 bases and at J to 7 bases, leaving 9 bases not matched to a gene. The CDR3 spells CASSLLRGGPGTQYF. CDR3 sequence (DNA): TGTGCCAGCAGCTTGCTGCGGGGGGGCCCCGGGACCCAGTACTTC.

This chain links TRBV6-5 with TRBJ2-5; perhaps TRBD2 as D (6 bases). V lost 2 bases, J lost 5 bases, and 12 bases lay in between. The germline V gene has CDR1 MNHEY and CDR2 SVGAGI. The CDR3 is made up of 14 amino acids. The CDR3 DNA sequence: TGTGCCAGCAGTTACGGCGGCGGGGATGAGACCCAGTACTTC. This encodes CASSYGGGDETQYF.

This clone has just one count. The CDR3 region has the DNA TGTGCCAGCAGCTTAGGCGCATTTCCGTTCACAGATACGCAGTATTTT. Its protein is CASSLGAFPFTDTQYF. V is TRBV7-2 and J is TRBJ2-3; D call uncertain. The germline V gene has CDR1 SGHTA and CDR2 FQGNSA. V shed 1 base and J shed 2 bases, with 13 bases lying between them. The CDR3 length is 16 residues. Together with reference TRBV7-2 and TRBJ2-3, the CDR3 gives the full variable domain: GAGVSQSPSNKVTEKGKDVELRCDPISGHTALYWYRQSLGQGLEFLIYFQGNSAPDKSGLPSDRFSAERTGGSVSTLTIQRTQQEDSAVYLCASSLGAFPFTDTQYFGPGTRLTVL.

The chain uses TRBV5-1 and TRBJ2-3; unclear D gene. The V end lost 0 bases, the J end lost 0 bases, and 8 bases lay between the germline ends. This CDR3 is built from 15 residues. Germline V gene sequence: CDR1 SGHRS, CDR2 YFSETQ. The CDR3 sequence: CASSLVVGSTDTQYF. The CDR3 region has the DNA TGCGCCAGCAGCTTGGTAGTGGGTAGCACAGATACGCAGTATTTT.

The CDR3 here is CASSPQREETQYF. The CDR3 DNA is TGTGCCAGCAGCCCCCAAAGGGAAGAGACCCAGTACTTC. The chain joins TRBV7-3 to TRBJ2-5; D gene ambiguous. Trimming removed 5 bases at V and 3 bases at J, with 10 bases between. Germline CDR1 reads SGHTA; CDR2 reads FQGTGA. The CDR3 runs 13 residues.

The chain joins TRBV12-1 to TRBJ2-7; TRBD1 is taken as the D call from the table, unchecked against the DNA. TRBV12-1 is a recognized pseudogene. CDR3 length: 14 amino acids. The CDR3 region has the DNA TGTGCCAGCAGCTTTGAGGGACAAAACTACGAGCAGTACTTC. Its translation is CASSFEGQNYEQYF.

The V call is TRBV6-5, the J call TRBJ2-3; 11 positions agree with TRBD2. The ends lost 6 bases at V and 6 bases at J; junction bases unmatched: 8. From germline, CDR1 is MNHEY and CDR2 SVGAGI. This CDR3 is built from 15 residues. The CDR3 region has the DNA TGTGCCAGCAGCCGCCAAGGGACTAGCGGTGATACGCAGTATTTT. It translates to CASSRQGTSGDTQYF.

The chain uses TRBV19 and TRBJ2-6; D is uncertain. The V gene's germline CDR1 is LNHDA and CDR2 SQIVND (reference sequence). This CDR3 comprises 15 residues. V was trimmed by 7 bases and J by 0 bases, leaving 10 bases between them. This CDR3 reads CASTVSGSGANVLTF. CDR3 DNA: TGTGCCAGTACGGTGTCCGGCTCTGGGGCCAACGTCCTGACTTTC.

This chain uses TRBV29-1 with TRBJ1-2, with TRBD1 as a possible D gene (5 bases). CDR3 size: 16 residues. The V end lost 3 bases, the J end lost 1 base, and 18 bases lay between the germline ends. Germline CDR1 is SQVTM and CDR2 is ANQGSEA. The chain's CDR3 is CSVEGETEGINYGYTF. The CDR3 DNA is TGCAGCGTTGAGGGGGAGACAGAGGGGATTAACTATGGCTACACCTTC.

About this clone: Additional DNA sequences in this sample encode the identical CDR3. The rearrangement joins TRBV5-6 to TRBJ2-7; D not certain. Germline values: CDR1 SGHDT, CDR2 YYEEEE. The CDR3 loop spans 13 amino acids. Trimming took off 0 bases at V and 0 bases at J, with 4 bases between the two ends. CDR3 nucleotide sequence: TGTGCCAGCAGCTTGGGCAGCTCCTACGAGCAGTACTTC. This translates into CASSLGSSYEQYF. The complete variable domain, with remaining parts taken from reference TRBV5-6 and TRBJ2-7, reads DAGVTQSPTHLIKTRGQQVTLRCSPKSGHDTVSWYQQALGQGPQFIFQYYEEEERQRGNFPDRFSGHQFPNYSSELNVNALLLGDSALYLCASSLGSSYEQYFGPGTRLTVT.

The rearrangement uses TRBV6-6 and TRBJ2-7, with TRBD1 as a possible D gene (6 bases). The V end lost 10 bases, the J end lost 2 bases, and 12 bases lay between the germline ends. This CDR3 is 12 amino acids long. Germline assignment: CDR1 MNHNY and CDR2 SVGAGI (reference sequence). The CDR3: CATRTETYEQYF. The CDR3 nucleotides are TGTGCCACTCGGACAGAGACCTACGAGCAGTACTTC.

The chain links TRBV19 to TRBJ1-1; D is possibly TRBD1 (5 bases). The CDR3 loop spans 13 amino acids. The V gene's germline CDR1 is LNHDA and CDR2 SQIVND (reference sequence). The V gene lost 2 bases and the J gene lost 11 bases, with 15 bases spanning the gap. The CDR3 sequence: CASSINWGQMAFF. The CDR3 region has the DNA TGTGCCAGTAGTATAAATTGGGGCCAGATGGCTTTCTTT.

This clone is a singleton in its sample. The CDR3 loop is CASSLSTGETGGYTF. CDR3 sequence (DNA): TGTGCCAGCAGCCTTTCGACAGGGGAAACGGGCGGCTACACCTTC. The rearrangement links TRBV3-1 (or the pseudogene TRBV3-2) to TRBJ1-2; 8 nucleotides agree with TRBD1. The CDR3 spans 15 residues. Germline CDR1 and CDR2: LGHDT and YNNKEL (reference sequence). V was clipped by 4 bases and J by 8 bases; unmatched bases: 12.

The chain recombines TRBV7-9 with TRBJ2-3; D is perhaps TRBD2 (7 bases). V was trimmed by 0 bases and J by 4 bases, leaving 14 bases between them. Germline CDR1 and CDR2: SEHNR and FQNEAQ (reference sequence). This CDR3 is 16 amino acids long. In nucleotides, the CDR3 is TGTGCCAGCAGCTTAGCGTGGGGGGGCGAGGCAGATACGCAGTATTTT. Encoded protein: CASSLAWGGEADTQYF.

This clone was recorded only once. This chain connects TRBV10-1 to TRBJ1-1, with a weak D call TRBD1 (5 bases). V gave up 3 bases and J gave up 5 bases, with 16 bases separating them. The CDR3 has 15 amino acids. Germline V lookup: CDR1 WNHNN, CDR2 SYGVQD (reference sequence). CDR3 loop: CASSDSGARETEAFF. The DNA for the CDR3 is TGCGCCAGCAGTGACTCCGGGGCCAGGGAGACTGAAGCTTTCTTT.

The rearrangement joins TRBV7-9 to TRBJ2-5, with 8 positions matching TRBD1. The CDR3 is 16 residues long. Germline CDR1 is SEHNR and CDR2 is FQNEAQ (reference sequence). V lost 7 bases and J lost 1; bases outside the gene matches: 11. This chain's CDR3 is CASIPGQGPSQETQYF. The DNA of the CDR3 is TGTGCCAGCATCCCCGGACAGGGACCATCCCAAGAGACCCAGTACTTC. The full variable domain, with the rest looked up from reference TRBV7-9 and TRBJ2-5, is DTGVSQNPRHKITKRGQNVTFRCDPISEHNRLYWYRQTLGQGPEFLTYFQNEAQLEKSRLLSDRFSAERPKGSFSTLEIQRTEQGDSAMYLCASIPGQGPSQETQYFGPGTRLLVL.

V and J are TRBV7-2 and TRBJ2-1, with 10 bases fitting TRBD2. The CDR3 contains 16 residues. The V gene end was trimmed by 3 bases and the J gene end by 5 bases; junction bases not matched to a gene: 7. The germline V gene has CDR1 SGHTA and CDR2 FQGNSA. The CDR3 loop is CASSFTSGGVNNEQFF. DNA for the CDR3: TGTGCCAGCAGCTTTACAAGCGGGGGGGTAAACAATGAGCAGTTCTTC.

In this sample, this clone turned up once. The gene calls are TRBV30 and TRBJ2-1, with a weak D call TRBD1 (5 bases). This CDR3 has 14 residues. V lost 8 bases to trimming and J lost 6 bases, with 20 bases between them. Germline V gene lookup returns CDR1 GTSNPN and CDR2 SVGIG (reference sequence). This chain's CDR3 is CAGKRRQKFNEQFF. The CDR3 DNA reads as TGTGCCGGAAAAAGAAGACAGAAATTCAATGAGCAGTTCTTC.

The rearrangement uses TRBV28 and TRBJ1-5, with TRBD1 matching over 10 bases. V lost 5 bases, J lost 5 bases, and 9 bases stayed unmatched. The CDR3 length is 16 residues. From germline, CDR1 is MDHEN and CDR2 SYDVKM. CDR3: CASSIPGTGDYQPQHF. In nucleotides, the CDR3 is TGTGCCAGCAGTATTCCCGGGACAGGGGATTATCAGCCCCAGCATTTT.